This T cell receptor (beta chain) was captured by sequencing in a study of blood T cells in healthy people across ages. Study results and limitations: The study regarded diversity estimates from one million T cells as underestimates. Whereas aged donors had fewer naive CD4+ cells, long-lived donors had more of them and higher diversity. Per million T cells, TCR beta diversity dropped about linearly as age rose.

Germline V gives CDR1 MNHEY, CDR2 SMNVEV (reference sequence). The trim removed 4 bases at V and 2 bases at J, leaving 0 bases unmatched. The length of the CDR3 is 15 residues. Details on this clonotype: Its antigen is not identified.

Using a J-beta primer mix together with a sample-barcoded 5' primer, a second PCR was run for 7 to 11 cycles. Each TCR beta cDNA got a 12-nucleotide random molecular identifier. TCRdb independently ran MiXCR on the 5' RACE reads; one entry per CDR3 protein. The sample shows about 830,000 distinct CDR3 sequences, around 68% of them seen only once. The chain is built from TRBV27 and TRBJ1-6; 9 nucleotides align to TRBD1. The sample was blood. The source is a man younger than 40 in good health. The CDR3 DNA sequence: TGTGCCAGCAGTTGGGACAGGGCCTATAATTCACCCCTCCACTTT. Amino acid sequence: CASSWDRAYNSPLHF.